Presented here are 20 T cell receptor beta chains from one specimen sequenced in a study of CD8 T cells in ankylosing spondylitis. TCRdb re-analysed the 5' RACE reads in MiXCR, keeping a single row per CDR3 protein. The table shows approximately 300,000 distinct CDR3 sequences, with around 20% occurring only once. Material for sequencing was blood, either unsorted or a sorted T cell fraction (not recorded which). These receptors were collected from a male donor with ankylosing spondylitis or in good health (not recorded which).

V gene TRBV6-1 combines with J gene TRBJ1-1; 7 bases are a match to TRBD1. The CDR3 extends over 14 amino acids. V dropped 5 bases and J dropped 4; count of bases not matched to a gene: 7. Per the germline V gene, CDR1 is MNHNS and CDR2 is SASEGT. The CDR3 DNA reads as TGTGCCAGCAGTCCAACAGGGGAGGGCACTGAAGCTTTCTTT. Protein sequence: CASSPTGEGTEAFF.

The rearrangement joins TRBV5-1 to TRBJ1-1; 8 bases align to TRBD1. V shed 4 bases and J 3 bases; nucleotides not matched to a gene: 8. CDR1 and CDR2 (germline): SGHRS, YFSETQ. This CDR3 is 15 amino acids long. The CDR3 region is CASSLRDRWDTEAFF. The CDR3 region has the DNA TGCGCCAGCAGCCTAAGGGACAGGTGGGACACTGAAGCTTTCTTT.

This clonotype has more than one count but fewer than ten. CDR3 nucleotide sequence: TGTGCCAGCACCTACCCCCTTAGAGGTAGCTTTTTTGGTGAGCAGTTCTTC. Amino acids: CASTYPLRGSFFGEQFF. The genes are TRBV21-1 and TRBJ2-1; TRBD1, the table's D call, lacks a check against the DNA. TRBV21-1 has pseudogene status. The CDR3 consists of 17 residues.

This clonotype has just a few counts. The chain couples TRBV29-1 to TRBJ2-3, with TRBD2 as a possible D gene (5 bases). The CDR3 runs to 13 residues. Germline V gene sequence: CDR1 SQVTM, CDR2 ANQGSEA. V lost 7 bases and J 2 bases, leaving 13 bases between the germline ends. CDR3 sequence: CSAGGFDTDTQYF. The DNA for the CDR3 is TGCAGCGCGGGCGGGTTCGACACAGATACGCAGTATTTT.

The chain recombines TRBV30 with TRBJ2-7; no reliable D call. This CDR3 region has 15 residues. V lost 0 bases to trimming and J lost 1 base, with 13 bases between them. Germline lookup yields CDR1 GTSNPN and CDR2 SVGIG (reference sequence). Here the CDR3 reads CAWSVKTGRSYEQYV. The CDR3 coding sequence is TGTGCCTGGAGTGTTAAGACTGGCAGATCCTACGAGCAGTACGTC.

The genes are TRBV20-1 and TRBJ1-4; possibly TRBD1 for D (5 bases). The CDR3 totals 16 residues. Deletions cut 0 bases from V and 6 bases from J, with 17 bases between. Germline V gives CDR1 DFQATT, CDR2 SNEGSKA (reference sequence). The chain's CDR3 is CSAREVTGGGYEKLFF. DNA for the CDR3: TGCAGTGCTAGAGAAGTCACAGGTGGCGGGTATGAAAAACTGTTTTTT.

The CDR3 DNA reads as TGTGCCAGCAGCCCGGGAGCTTGGCGGGGGGCCTCTTACAATGAGCAGTTCTTC. It translates to CASSPGAWRGASYNEQFF. This chain uses TRBV14 with TRBJ2-1; TRBD2 matches 8 bases. Per the germline V gene, CDR1 is SGHDN and CDR2 is FVKESK. With V trimmed by 4 bases and J by 4 bases, 15 bases remained unmatched. The CDR3 has 18 residues.

V and J are TRBV29-1 and TRBJ2-1, with a tentative D call TRBD1 (6 bases). Germline-derived CDR1 and CDR2 are SQVTM and ANQGSEA. This CDR3 region has 15 residues. Trimming removed 1 base at V and 9 bases at J, with 19 bases between. The CDR3 here is CSVEGFGGVDSEQFF. In DNA form, the CDR3 reads TGCAGCGTTGAAGGGTTTGGGGGAGTGGACAGTGAGCAGTTCTTC.

The gene calls are TRBV7-9 and TRBJ1-3; D uncertain. This CDR3 is built from 17 residues. Germline assignment: CDR1 SEHNR and CDR2 FQNEAQ (reference sequence). V gave up 2 bases and J gave up 0 bases, with 14 bases separating them. CDR3 sequence: CASSLQGLASSGNTIYF. Written as DNA, the CDR3 is TGTGCCAGCAGCTTACAAGGTCTGGCGAGCTCTGGAAACACCATATATTTT.

The V gene is TRBV24-1, the J gene TRBJ2-5, with 13 bases fitting TRBD2. The CDR3 is made up of 16 amino acids. J lost 5 bases, V lost 8 bases, and 10 bases had no gene match. The germline CDR1 and CDR2 sequences are KGHDR and SFDVKD. The CDR3 DNA reads as TGTGCCACCATTCATGGACTAGCGGGAGAAGGGGAGACCCAGTACTTC. Residues: CATIHGLAGEGETQYF.

This clonotype was counted a few times. The chain is built from TRBV11-2 and TRBJ2-2, with 9 bases that match TRBD2. This CDR3 spans 18 amino acids. Unmatched junction bases numbered 9, after V lost 1 base and J lost 3 bases. Germline V gives CDR1 SGHAT, CDR2 FQNNGV. CDR3 bases: TGTGCCAGCAGCTTAGTATTTGGACTAGCGATCGACACCGGGGAGCTGTTTTTT. This translates into CASSLVFGLAIDTGELFF.

This clonotype was seen only a few times. The V and J genes are TRBV28 and TRBJ2-5, with D unresolved. Looked up from germline, CDR1 is MDHEN and CDR2 is SYDVKM. This CDR3 is built from 13 residues. V gave up 11 bases and J gave up 5 bases, with 18 bases separating them. CDR3 residues: CASKGRTWETQYF. Here the CDR3 DNA reads TGTGCCTCCAAGGGCCGGACCTGGGAGACCCAGTACTTC.

In DNA, the CDR3 is TGCGCCAGCAGCTTGGACGTCGGGGGTGAGCAGTTCTTC. This codes for CASSLDVGGEQFF. The chain has TRBV5-1 and TRBJ2-1; a weak D match, TRBD2 (6 bases). With 0 bases removed from V and 9 bases from J, the gap between germline ends came to 10 bases. The CDR3 length is 13 residues. The V gene's germline CDR1 is SGHRS and CDR2 YFSETQ.

In its sample, this clonotype was seen a few times. This chain uses TRBV6-5 with TRBJ1-1; perhaps TRBD1 as D (5 bases). The CDR3 has 14 residues. The V end lost 1 base, the J end lost 5 bases, and 11 bases lay between the germline ends. Looked up from germline, CDR1 is MNHEY and CDR2 is SVGAGI. Written as DNA, the CDR3 is TGTGCCAGCAGTTACTTGGACAAGGGGACTGAAGCTTTCTTT. Translated, it gives CASSYLDKGTEAFF.

This clonotype has just a few counts. This chain connects TRBV27 to TRBJ2-1, with D tentatively TRBD2 (7 bases). Deletions cut 2 bases from V and 6 bases from J, with 23 bases between. From germline, CDR1 is MNHEY and CDR2 SMNVEV (reference sequence). This CDR3 region has 18 residues. The CDR3 reads CASSLDRLSGLQGNEQFF. DNA for the CDR3: TGTGCCAGCAGTTTAGACAGGCTATCGGGACTACAAGGCAATGAGCAGTTCTTC.

The V gene is TRBV20-1, the J gene TRBJ2-3; 10 bases are a match to TRBD2. Germline-derived CDR1 and CDR2 are DFQATT and SNEGSKA (reference sequence). The CDR3 is 14 residues long. Trimming cost V 2 bases and J 6 bases; bases outside gene matches: 5. CDR3 loop: CSARLSGRADTQYF. CDR3 bases: TGCAGTGCTAGATTGAGCGGGAGGGCGGATACGCAGTATTTT.

The rearrangement uses TRBV9 and TRBJ1-5; weak D call: TRBD1 (5 bases). Per the germline V gene, CDR1 is SGDLS and CDR2 is YYNGEE. This CDR3 is 14 amino acids long. V shed 2 bases and J shed 5 bases, with 11 bases lying between them. The CDR3 coding sequence is TGTGCCAGCAGCGTTGGAGGGGCTTATCAGCCCCAGCATTTT. Protein sequence: CASSVGGAYQPQHF.

This chain joins TRBV7-3 and TRBJ2-3; D assignment may be TRBD1 or TRBD2 (7 bases each). The CDR3 loop spans 14 amino acids. Germline V gene sequence: CDR1 SGHTA, CDR2 FQGTGA. Trimming removed 4 bases at V and 3 bases at J, with 11 bases between. Written as DNA, the CDR3 is TGTGCCAGCAGCTCCCAGGGGGGGACAGATACGCAGTATTTT. This encodes CASSSQGGTDTQYF. The complete variable domain, with remaining parts taken from reference TRBV7-3 and TRBJ2-3, reads GAGVSQTPSNKVTEKGKYVELRCDPISGHTALYWYRQSLGQGPEFLIYFQGTGAADDSGLPNDRFFAVRPEGSVSTLKIQRTERGDSAVYLCASSSQGGTDTQYFGPGTRLTVL.

The chain joins TRBV3-1 to TRBJ1-2, with D unresolved. In germline, CDR1 is LGHDT, CDR2 YNNKEL (reference sequence). CDR3 size: 16 residues. V was cut by 2 bases and J by 2 bases, with 15 bases left in between. DNA for the CDR3: TGTGCCAGCAGCCAACTTTTAGGTCAGACAAACTATGGCTACACCTTC. Protein: CASSQLLGQTNYGYTF.

As for this clonotype: At one boundary the junction diverges from the germline segment, which might be a read error. V and J are TRBV2 and TRBJ2-1; D is undetermined. Germline V gene lookup returns CDR1 SNHLY and CDR2 FYNNEI. This CDR3 has 13 residues. DNA for the CDR3: TGTGCCGGCAGTGATATCTCCTACAATGAGCAGTTCTTC. This sequence encodes CAGSDISYNEQFF. The full variable domain, completed using reference TRBV2 and TRBJ2-1, is EPEVTQTPSHQVTQMGQEVILRCVPISNHLYFYWYRQILGQKVEFLVSFYNNEISEKSEIFDDQFSVERPDGSNFTLKIRSTKLEDSAMYFCAGSDISYNEQFFGPGTRLTVL.